Listed below are T cell receptor beta chains from one sample, sequenced in a study of graft-versus-host responses after intestinal transplantation. Clones were read by immunoSEQ multiplex PCR, and TCRdb kept only the in-frame ones, dropping some. The repertoire holds 75,000 to 100,000 clones, with around 90% as singletons. The sequences come from PBMCs, collected about 440 days after intestinal transplant. These receptors were taken from a human patient who received an intestinal transplant, so some T cells may come from the graft donor. Both conserved end residues are part of each CDR3. A D gene is named only where the DNA matches it firmly. For some rows the clone size is stated as once, few or many, or as a class when expanded; others skip it.

D	V	size	J	DNA	CDR3
NA	TRBV5-1	NA	TRBJ2-2	TGCGCCAGCAGCTCCAGCACCGGGGAGCTGTTTTTT	CASSSSTGELFF
NA	TRBV7-9	NA	TRBJ2-1	TGTGCCAGCAGCTTCCTTATGGGCCTTAGCTCCTACAATGAGCAGTTCTTC	CASSFLMGLSSYNEQFF
TRBD2	TRBV7-2	NA	TRBJ2-3	TGTGCCAGCAGCCTTGCTAGCGGGAGATCCACAGATACGCAGTATTTT	CASSLASGRSTDTQYF
NA	TRBV5-4	NA	TRBJ1-4	TGTGCCAGCAGCTTGGCTCCACAGGGCACTAATGAAAAACTGTTTTTT	CASSLAPQGTNEKLFF
TRBD2	TRBV19	NA	TRBJ2-3	TGTGCCAGTAGTGCAAGCGGGGGAAGCACAGATACGCAGTATTTT	CASSASGGSTDTQYF
NA	TRBV29-1	NA	TRBJ1-2	TGCAGCGTTGCCACAGCTAACTATGGCTACACCTTC	CSVATANYGYTF
NA	TRBV9	NA	TRBJ2-1	TGTGCCAGCAGCGTACTAAGCGGACGTTACAATGAGCAGTTCTTC	CASSVLSGRYNEQFF
TRBD1	TRBV5-4	NA	TRBJ2-2	TGTGCCAGCAGCCTTCGGACAGGATCGAACACCGGGGAGCTGTTTTTT	CASSLRTGSNTGELFF
NA	TRBV27	NA	TRBJ2-2	TGTGCCAGCAGTTCGGACGGGCCTGTTGGGGGGGAGCTGTTTTTT	CASSSDGPVGGELFF
NA	TRBV6-5	NA	TRBJ2-7	TGTGCCAGCAGTTACCGGGGCCAGCGGTCCTACGAGCAGTACTTC	CASSYRGQRSYEQYF
NA	TRBV5-6	NA	TRBJ1-1	TGTGCCAGCAGCCCCGGCGGTGCGGAAGCTTTCTTT	CASSPGGAEAFF
TRBD2	TRBV27	NA	TRBJ2-1	TGTGCCAGCAGTACCCCCGCGGGGGTGACGCGGTTCTTC	CASSTPAGVTRFF
NA	TRBV13	few	TRBJ2-3	TGTGCCAGCAGCCCGGACAGCCCCGGCACAGATACGCAGTATTTT	CASSPDSPGTDTQYF
NA	TRBV7-8	NA	TRBJ2-7	TGTGCCAGCAGCTTAGCGCAGGGCTACGAGCAGTACTTC	CASSLAQGYEQYF
NA	TRBV11-2	NA	TRBJ2-2	TGTGCCAGCAGCTTAGGGGTCTTACAGGCGAACACCGGGGAGCTGTTTTTT	CASSLGVLQANTGELFF
TRBD2	TRBV7-2	NA	TRBJ2-3	TGTGCCAGCAGCCCGGGACTATCCCATTCAGATACGCAGTATTTT	CASSPGLSHSDTQYF
NA	TRBV6-1	NA	TRBJ1-1	TGTGCCAGCACTTTGGGGGCCCACACTGAAGCTTTCTTT	CASTLGAHTEAFF
TRBD2	TRBV7-9	NA	TRBJ2-5	TGTGCCAGCAGCCTCGCAGAGCGGGGGGAGACCCAGTACTTC	CASSLAERGETQYF